This T cell receptor (beta chain) was observed in a study of blood T cell repertoires in COVID-19 (dated by TCRdb to about 2020). Some background on the complete study: The collaborator samples originated in the United States, Italy and Spain and spanned the acute and convalescent phases of COVID-19. The prospective study material was composed of cDNA or gDNA derived from T cells, B-cell-depleted T cells, or PBMCs. The dataset comprised deeply sampled blood TCRbeta repertoires from subjects exposed to, actively infected with, or recovered from COVID-19. The repertoires were released in a freely available public database meant as a resource for research on the immune response to SARS-CoV-2. Samples were obtained from the ongoing ImmuneRACE study (first 160 participants) and from about 1,300 subjects provided by 6 global collaborators. The sample metadata nearly always contained a de-identified subject ID, COVID-19 status, age in years and sex. Where available, HLA class I and class II types were taken from metadata supplied by the sample provider and were not determined by assay-based typing.

The junction shows trimming of 1 base on V and 1 base on J, plus 11 bases between the germline ends. As encoded in the germline V gene (reference sequence), CDR1 is MNHEY while CDR2 is SMNVEV. The CDR3 runs 15 amino acids, cysteine and phenylalanine included. The retained sequence is limited to the CDR3, 45 bases, with the frame set at the first base. Here is what the overall study found, with its caveats: The quantity of clinical and demographic metadata differed by source and by participant and was supplied without curation.

A note on this clone: Its binding antigen is unknown. Base qualities are not provided; no much larger clone lies one nucleotide away.

Whole blood was collected in K2EDTA tubes by collaborating institutions according to the institutions' own protocols. Collaborator samples were shipped for TCRbeta analysis as frozen whole blood, isolated PBMCs, or DNA extracted from either sample type. TCRbeta CDR3 regions were amplified from genomic DNA by means of the immunoSEQ Assay, a bias-controlled multiplex PCR. The paper's processing steps were these. The number of nucleated cells in each sample was estimated from the amplification of reference gene primers within the assay. To quantify the absolute abundance of each unique TCRbeta CDR3 rearrangement, sequence reads were collapsed and filtered. Productive Simpson clonality was computed per sample as the square root of Simpson's diversity index over productive rearrangements. This is the immuneACCESS table as TCRdb keeps it, with only in-frame sequences that have V and J called. A part of the clones is gone; compared with another copy, unresolved V genes explain less than half, and the rest is unexplained. The V and J calls and clone size come from that table; D and trimming were worked out from the DNA. In all, the sample holds approximately 180,000 clones, and approximately 85% of those were seen once. Around 10% of the sample belongs to the ten largest clones.

This receptor chain uses TRBV27 and TRBJ2-7, with TRBD2 as a weak D call on 7 bases. Sequencing was carried out using peripheral blood. The source of this sequence is a woman of 80 years or more with acute or convalescent COVID-19. The CDR3 region reads CASSLLGGGSYEQYF. Here is the DNA: TGTGCCAGCAGTTTATTAGGGGGAGGGTCCTACGAGCAGTACTTC.